This is a list of T cell receptor beta chains from one sample in a study of beta chain features in type 1 diabetes. Profiled with immunoSEQ multiplex PCR; TCRdb holds only in-frame clones, not every one. The repertoire holds 680,000 or so clones, 10% to 15% seen once, with approximately 0.021% in the top ten. Material for sequencing was naive CD4+ T cells from blood. The receptor source for this set is a man aged 18 to 35 with type 1 diabetes. CDR3s include the opening cysteine and the closing phenylalanine or tryptophan. A D gene is named only where the DNA matches it firmly. Some rows have no size entry. The others give once, few or many, or a class for an expanded clone.

15 TRBJ2-3 NA TRBD2 TRBV6-5 TGTGCCAGCAGTTACTCGACTAGCGGTGCAGATACGCAGTATTTT CASSYSTSGADTQYF
15 TRBJ2-7 few NA TRBV10-3 TGTGCCATCTCGGGCGGGACAGAGGGGCTCTACGAGCAGTACTTC CAISGGTEGLYEQYF
12 TRBJ1-4 NA NA TRBV29-1 TGCAGCGTTTCTGGACAGAATGAAAAACTGTTTTTT CSVSGQNEKLFF
13 TRBJ1-1 few NA TRBV6-5 TGTGCCAGCACCCCAGACAAGAACACTGAAGCTTTCTTT CASTPDKNTEAFF
14 TRBJ1-3 NA NA TRBV19 TGTGCCAGTACCTCGGACAACTCTGGAAACACCATATATTTT CASTSDNSGNTIYF
13 TRBJ1-2 NA NA TRBV19 TGTGCCTCAAAACAGGGTTCTAACTATGGCTACACCTTC CASKQGSNYGYTF
14 TRBJ2-7 NA TRBD1 TRBV30 TGTGCCTGGAGTCTGTTGGACAGGGTCTACGAGCAGTACTTC CAWSLLDRVYEQYF
15 TRBJ1-2 few TRBD1 TRBV19 TGTGCCAGTAGCCCCGGGACAGGAGTCCCCTATGGCTACACCTTC CASSPGTGVPYGYTF
14 TRBJ2-7 few NA TRBV28 TGTGCCAGCAGTCCCCCGAAAAACTCCTACGAGCAGTACTTC CASSPPKNSYEQYF
17 TRBJ2-2 NA NA TRBV2 TGTGCCAGCAGTGGCCGGCGGGGACAGAAGGCCACCGGGGAGCTGTTTTTT CASSGRRGQKATGELFF
15 TRBJ2-3 NA TRBD2 TRBV19 TGTGCCAGTAGTCAAACTAGCGGTAGCACAGATACGCAGTATTTT CASSQTSGSTDTQYF
12 TRBJ1-4 few NA TRBV12-5 TGTGCTAGTGGTTTGCACGGTGAAAAACTGTTTTTT CASGLHGEKLFF
15 TRBJ2-2 few TRBD1 TRBV29-1 TGCAGCGTTGTTGAGGGGGCCTCGAACACCGGGGAGCTGTTTTTT CSVVEGASNTGELFF
13 TRBJ2-7 few NA TRBV29-1 TGCAGCGTTGAAGAAGGCCAGAGGGCTCGGCAGTACTTC CSVEEGQRARQYF
13 TRBJ1-3 NA NA TRBV27 TGTGCCAGCAGTTTTAACTCTGGAAACACCATATATTTT CASSFNSGNTIYF
14 TRBJ2-5 NA NA TRBV7-8 TGTGCCAGCAGCTTAGGGGTGTCCGAGGAGACCCAGTACTTC CASSLGVSEETQYF
10 TRBJ1-2 few NA TRBV28 TGTGCCAGCAGTCGGTCGCGACTCAACTTC CASSRSRLNF
14 TRBJ2-7 NA NA TRBV15 TGTGCCACCAGCCTCGCGGAGGGGCCGTACGAGCAGTACTTC CATSLAEGPYEQYF
14 TRBJ2-7 once TRBD1 TRBV6-6 TGTGCCAGCAGTTACTCGGACAGGATCTACGAGCAGTACTTC CASSYSDRIYEQYF
12 TRBJ2-5 NA NA TRBV11-3 TGTGCCAGCAGCCGATCAGGCGGGGCCCAGTACTTC CASSRSGGAQYF
13 TRBJ1-2 few NA TRBV13 TGTGCCAGCAGCTTAGGGGAAATCTATGGCTACACCTTC CASSLGEIYGYTF
13 TRBJ2-5 few NA TRBV2 TGTGCCAGCAGTCAGGACTTCCAAGAGACCCAGTACTTC CASSQDFQETQYF
15 TRBJ2-5 few TRBD1 TRBV5-4 TGTGCCAGCAGCTTGGAGGTCAGGGGGCAGGAGACCCAGTACTTC CASSLEVRGQETQYF
15 TRBJ2-5 few TRBD1 TRBV30 TGTGCCTGGTACCGGCCAGGGGGCAACGAGGAGACCCAGTACTTC CAWYRPGGNEETQYF
12 TRBJ2-1 few TRBD1 TRBV5-1 TGCGCCAGCAGCGGCGACAGGGGGCGCGAGTTCTTC CASSGDRGREFF
14 TRBJ1-2 few TRBD1 TRBV25-1 TGTGCCAGCAGTCCATCCGGGACAGGCGATGGCTACACCTTC CASSPSGTGDGYTF
13 TRBJ1-4 few NA TRBV2 TGTGCCAGCCGGAACAGGGTTAATGAAAAACTGTTTTTT CASRNRVNEKLFF
11 TRBJ2-4 few TRBD1 TRBV19 TGTGCCTCGGGACAGGGCGGCATTCAGTACTTC CASGQGGIQYF
14 TRBJ1-3 few NA TRBV9 TGTGCCAGCAGCGCGGACGTCTCTGGAAACACCATATATTTT CASSADVSGNTIYF
15 TRBJ1-6 NA TRBD1 TRBV30 TGTGCCTGGACAGTAAGCGGACAGGGGAATTCACCCCTCCACTTT CAWTVSGQGNSPLHF
12 TRBJ2-3 NA TRBD1 TRBV9 TGTGCCAGCAGCGCAGGGGGCGATACGCAGTATTTT CASSAGGDTQYF
16 TRBJ2-7 NA TRBD2 TRBV30 TGTGCCTGGAGGAGACTAGCGGGGGTTTTCCCCTACGAGCAGTACTTC CAWRRLAGVFPYEQYF
16 TRBJ2-7 NA TRBD1 TRBV28 TGTGCCAGCAGTTTAGGGGGACAGGGATCGAGATACGAGCAGTACTTC CASSLGGQGSRYEQYF
12 TRBJ1-1 NA NA TRBV30 TGTGCCTGGGGGACGGGAGGCACTGAAGCTTTCTTT CAWGTGGTEAFF
14 TRBJ1-1 NA NA TRBV5-1 TGCGCCAGCAGCTTGGGGGGACCGAACACTGAAGCTTTCTTT CASSLGGPNTEAFF
13 TRBJ2-5 few TRBD2 TRBV6-1 TGTGCCAGCAGGACTAGCGGGCAAGAGACCCAGTACTTC CASRTSGQETQYF
11 TRBJ2-2 few NA TRBV6-5 TGTGCCAGCGTAGGCACCGGGGAGCTGTTTTTT CASVGTGELFF